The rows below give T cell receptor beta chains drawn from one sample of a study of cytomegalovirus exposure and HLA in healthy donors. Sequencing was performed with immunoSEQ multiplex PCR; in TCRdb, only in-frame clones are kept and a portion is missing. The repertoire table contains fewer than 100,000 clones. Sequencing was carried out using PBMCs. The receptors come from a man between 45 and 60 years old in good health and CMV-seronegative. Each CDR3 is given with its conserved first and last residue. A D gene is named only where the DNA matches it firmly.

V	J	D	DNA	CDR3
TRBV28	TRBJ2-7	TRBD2	TGTGCCAGCAGTTTCTTTAGCGGGGGACTTTACGAGCAGTACTTC	CASSFFSGGLYEQYF
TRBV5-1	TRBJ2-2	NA	TGCGCCAGCAGCTGGCAGACTCCGAACACCGGGGAGCTGTTTTTT	CASSWQTPNTGELFF
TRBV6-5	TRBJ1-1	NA	TGTGCCAGCAGTTATGGAGGTAGAAACACTGAAGCTTTCTTT	CASSYGGRNTEAFF
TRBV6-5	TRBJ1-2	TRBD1	TGTGCCAGCAGTTCCTCCGGATGGGGACAGGGCGATGGCTACACCTTC	CASSSSGWGQGDGYTF
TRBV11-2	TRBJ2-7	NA	TGTGCCAGCACCTCGACACCCCCCTACGAGCAGTACTTC	CASTSTPPYEQYF
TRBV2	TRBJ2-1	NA	TGTGCCAGCAGTGCAGAAAATGAGCAGTTCTTC	CASSAENEQFF
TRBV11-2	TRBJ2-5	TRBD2	TGTGCCAGCAGCTTAGTCGTAGGGCGGGGGGGCTTCGGGACCCAGTACTTC	CASSLVVGRGGFGTQYF
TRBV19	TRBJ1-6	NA	TGTGCCAGTACCCCCTGGGGGGGGCGCGGTTCACCCCTCCACTTT	CASTPWGGRGSPLHF
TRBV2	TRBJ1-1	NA	TGTGCCAGCAGCCCGGCAGGGACTGAAGCTTTCTTT	CASSPAGTEAFF
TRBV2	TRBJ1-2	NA	TGTGCCAGCAGTGGAGGCGTCAGGACTTCGGGTGGCTACACCTTC	CASSGGVRTSGGYTF
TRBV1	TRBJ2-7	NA	TGCACCAGCAGCCTTTCGGGGACAGGGGCCTACGAGCAGTACTTC	CTSSLSGTGAYEQYF
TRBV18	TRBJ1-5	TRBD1	TGTGCCAGCTCGCCTCGGACAGGGAGTAGCAATCAGCCCCAGCATTTT	CASSPRTGSSNQPQHF
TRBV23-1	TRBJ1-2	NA	TGCGCCAGCAGTCACCGGGCGGGGGATCGTTATGGCTACACCTTC	CASSHRAGDRYGYTF
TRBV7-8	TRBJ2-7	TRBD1	TGTGCCAGCAGCTTCGGGACAGAAGGCTCGAGTGGGCAGTACTTC	CASSFGTEGSSGQYF
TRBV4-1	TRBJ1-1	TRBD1	TGCGCCAGCAGCCAAATACTAGCAGGGGGCACTGAAGCTTTCTTT	CASSQILAGGTEAFF
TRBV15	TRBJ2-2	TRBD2	TGTGCCACGCAGACTAGCGTGAGGAGGACCGGGGAGCTGTTTTTT	CATQTSVRRTGELFF
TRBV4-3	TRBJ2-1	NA	TGCGCCAGCAGCCAAGACCGGGACACCTACAATGAGCAGTTCTTC	CASSQDRDTYNEQFF
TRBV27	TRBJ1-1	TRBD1	TGTGCCAGCAGTGGGGACAGGATGATGAAAGCTTTCTTT	CASSGDRMMKAFF
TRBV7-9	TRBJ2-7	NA	TGTGCCAGCAGCTTAGGCAGTCACGAGCAGTACTTC	CASSLGSHEQYF
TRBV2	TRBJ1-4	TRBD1	TGTGCCAGCAGTTCCGGACAGGGTGAGGAAAAACTGTTTTTT	CASSSGQGEEKLFF
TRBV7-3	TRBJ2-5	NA	TGTGCCAGCAGCTCATATGGGGGCATGGAGACCCAGTACTTC	CASSSYGGMETQYF
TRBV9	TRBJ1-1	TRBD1	TGTGCCAGCAGCGGGGGAGGGACAGGGGGCTGGAACACTGAAGCTTTCTTT	CASSGGGTGGWNTEAFF
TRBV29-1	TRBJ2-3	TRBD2	TGCAGCGTTGCCGAGCGGGGCCTCACAGATACGCAGTATTTT	CSVAERGLTDTQYF
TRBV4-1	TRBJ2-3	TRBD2	TGCGCCAGCAGCCAAGGAGCGGGGGCCATCACAGATACGCAGTATTTT	CASSQGAGAITDTQYF
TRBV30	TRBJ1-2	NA	TGTGCCTGGAGTGTAGCAGGGGGCTACACCTTC	CAWSVAGGYTF
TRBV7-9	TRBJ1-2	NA	TGTGCCAGCAGCTTAGTATTGGCAGGAAGTGTGGGCTACACCTTC	CASSLVLAGSVGYTF
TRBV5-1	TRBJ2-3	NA	TGCGCCAGCAGCTTTAATCGAGACACAGATACGCAGTATTTT	CASSFNRDTDTQYF
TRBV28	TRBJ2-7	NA	TGTGCCAGCAGTCCCGCGGGGGCGATGACCTACGAGCAGTACTTC	CASSPAGAMTYEQYF
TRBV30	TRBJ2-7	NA	TGTGCCTGGAGACAGGACTACGAGCAGTACTTC	CAWRQDYEQYF
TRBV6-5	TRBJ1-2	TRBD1	TGTGCCAGCAGTTACTCGGGGACAGGGGGCGATGGCTACACCTTC	CASSYSGTGGDGYTF
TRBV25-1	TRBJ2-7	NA	TGTGCCAGCAGTGGCGGGACAGCTTCTAGAGAGCAGTACTTC	CASSGGTASREQYF
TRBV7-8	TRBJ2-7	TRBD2	TGTGCCAGCAGCTACACTAGCGGCAGCTCCTACGAGCAGTACTTC	CASSYTSGSSYEQYF
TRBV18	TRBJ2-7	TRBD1	TGCGCCAGCTCACCGGGACAGGGGTGGGTCTACGAGCAGTACTTC	CASSPGQGWVYEQYF
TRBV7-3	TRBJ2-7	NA	TGTGCCAGCAGCGAATATGGGGGCCTGCCCTACGAGCAGTACTTC	CASSEYGGLPYEQYF
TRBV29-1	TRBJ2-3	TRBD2	TGCAGCGTTGAGCCTAGCGGGGGGGTTGTAGATACGCAGTATTTT	CSVEPSGGVVDTQYF
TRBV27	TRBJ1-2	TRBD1	TGTGCCAGCAGTCCAGGACAGGTTCAGGGAGGCTACACCTTC	CASSPGQVQGGYTF
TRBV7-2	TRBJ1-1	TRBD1	TGTGCCAGCAGCTTAGATTACCAGGGGGCCACTGAAGCTTTCTTT	CASSLDYQGATEAFF
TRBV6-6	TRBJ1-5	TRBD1	TGTGCCAGCAGTTACTTGACAGGGGCTGGTCAGCCCCAGCATTTT	CASSYLTGAGQPQHF
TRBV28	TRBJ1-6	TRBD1	TGTGCCAGCGAACAGGGGAATAATTCACCCCTCCACTTT	CASEQGNNSPLHF
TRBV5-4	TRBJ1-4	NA	TGTGCCAGCGGAAGAGAGGGAGGGAGGGAAAAACTGTTTTTT	CASGREGGREKLFF
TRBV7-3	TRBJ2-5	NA	TGTGCCAGCAGCCGGGAACCCCAGGAGACCCAGTACTTC	CASSREPQETQYF
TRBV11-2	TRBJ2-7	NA	TGTGCCAGCAGCTTAGACAGGGCGTACGAGCAGTACTTC	CASSLDRAYEQYF
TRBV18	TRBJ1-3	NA	TGTGCCAGCTCACTTCAAGAGGGGGAACTCTCTGGAAACACCATATATTTT	CASSLQEGELSGNTIYF
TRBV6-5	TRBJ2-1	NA	TGTGCCAGCAGTTACCGTTTCGGGGGGCTCAATGAGCAGTTCTTC	CASSYRFGGLNEQFF
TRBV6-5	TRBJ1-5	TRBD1	TGTGCCAGCCCCCTGGACAGGGTTAGCAATCAGCCCCAGCATTTT	CASPLDRVSNQPQHF
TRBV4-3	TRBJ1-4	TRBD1	TGCGCCAGCAGCCAAGGACAGGGGGCCGCTAATGAAAAACTGTTTTTT	CASSQGQGAANEKLFF
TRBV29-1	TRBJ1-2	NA	TGCAGCGTTGAAGATACCCCTGGGGGGGATGGCTACACCTTC	CSVEDTPGGDGYTF
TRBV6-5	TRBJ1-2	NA	TGTGCCAGCAGTTACTCAGGATGGGGGGGGAACTATGGCTACACCTTC	CASSYSGWGGNYGYTF
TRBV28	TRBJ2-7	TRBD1	TGTGCCAGCAGTCCAACGGACAGGGTAGTCGAGCAGTACTTC	CASSPTDRVVEQYF
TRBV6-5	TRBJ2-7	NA	TGTGCCAGCACCTCACACCATCCCTACGAGCAGTACTTC	CASTSHHPYEQYF
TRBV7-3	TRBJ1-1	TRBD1	TGTGCCAGCAGCCTGGGACAGGCTAACACTGAAGCTTTCTTT	CASSLGQANTEAFF
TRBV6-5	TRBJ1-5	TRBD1	TGTGCCAGCAGCCGTACCGACAGGGGTGGTCAGCCCCAGCATTTT	CASSRTDRGGQPQHF
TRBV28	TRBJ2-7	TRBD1	TGTGCCAGCACCTCGGGGACAGCAACCTACGAGCAGTACTTC	CASTSGTATYEQYF
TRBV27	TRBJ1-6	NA	TGTGCCAGCAGTTCAAGGGGTCCCAGGGGCTCCTATAATTCGCCCCTCCACTTT	CASSSRGPRGSYNSPLHF